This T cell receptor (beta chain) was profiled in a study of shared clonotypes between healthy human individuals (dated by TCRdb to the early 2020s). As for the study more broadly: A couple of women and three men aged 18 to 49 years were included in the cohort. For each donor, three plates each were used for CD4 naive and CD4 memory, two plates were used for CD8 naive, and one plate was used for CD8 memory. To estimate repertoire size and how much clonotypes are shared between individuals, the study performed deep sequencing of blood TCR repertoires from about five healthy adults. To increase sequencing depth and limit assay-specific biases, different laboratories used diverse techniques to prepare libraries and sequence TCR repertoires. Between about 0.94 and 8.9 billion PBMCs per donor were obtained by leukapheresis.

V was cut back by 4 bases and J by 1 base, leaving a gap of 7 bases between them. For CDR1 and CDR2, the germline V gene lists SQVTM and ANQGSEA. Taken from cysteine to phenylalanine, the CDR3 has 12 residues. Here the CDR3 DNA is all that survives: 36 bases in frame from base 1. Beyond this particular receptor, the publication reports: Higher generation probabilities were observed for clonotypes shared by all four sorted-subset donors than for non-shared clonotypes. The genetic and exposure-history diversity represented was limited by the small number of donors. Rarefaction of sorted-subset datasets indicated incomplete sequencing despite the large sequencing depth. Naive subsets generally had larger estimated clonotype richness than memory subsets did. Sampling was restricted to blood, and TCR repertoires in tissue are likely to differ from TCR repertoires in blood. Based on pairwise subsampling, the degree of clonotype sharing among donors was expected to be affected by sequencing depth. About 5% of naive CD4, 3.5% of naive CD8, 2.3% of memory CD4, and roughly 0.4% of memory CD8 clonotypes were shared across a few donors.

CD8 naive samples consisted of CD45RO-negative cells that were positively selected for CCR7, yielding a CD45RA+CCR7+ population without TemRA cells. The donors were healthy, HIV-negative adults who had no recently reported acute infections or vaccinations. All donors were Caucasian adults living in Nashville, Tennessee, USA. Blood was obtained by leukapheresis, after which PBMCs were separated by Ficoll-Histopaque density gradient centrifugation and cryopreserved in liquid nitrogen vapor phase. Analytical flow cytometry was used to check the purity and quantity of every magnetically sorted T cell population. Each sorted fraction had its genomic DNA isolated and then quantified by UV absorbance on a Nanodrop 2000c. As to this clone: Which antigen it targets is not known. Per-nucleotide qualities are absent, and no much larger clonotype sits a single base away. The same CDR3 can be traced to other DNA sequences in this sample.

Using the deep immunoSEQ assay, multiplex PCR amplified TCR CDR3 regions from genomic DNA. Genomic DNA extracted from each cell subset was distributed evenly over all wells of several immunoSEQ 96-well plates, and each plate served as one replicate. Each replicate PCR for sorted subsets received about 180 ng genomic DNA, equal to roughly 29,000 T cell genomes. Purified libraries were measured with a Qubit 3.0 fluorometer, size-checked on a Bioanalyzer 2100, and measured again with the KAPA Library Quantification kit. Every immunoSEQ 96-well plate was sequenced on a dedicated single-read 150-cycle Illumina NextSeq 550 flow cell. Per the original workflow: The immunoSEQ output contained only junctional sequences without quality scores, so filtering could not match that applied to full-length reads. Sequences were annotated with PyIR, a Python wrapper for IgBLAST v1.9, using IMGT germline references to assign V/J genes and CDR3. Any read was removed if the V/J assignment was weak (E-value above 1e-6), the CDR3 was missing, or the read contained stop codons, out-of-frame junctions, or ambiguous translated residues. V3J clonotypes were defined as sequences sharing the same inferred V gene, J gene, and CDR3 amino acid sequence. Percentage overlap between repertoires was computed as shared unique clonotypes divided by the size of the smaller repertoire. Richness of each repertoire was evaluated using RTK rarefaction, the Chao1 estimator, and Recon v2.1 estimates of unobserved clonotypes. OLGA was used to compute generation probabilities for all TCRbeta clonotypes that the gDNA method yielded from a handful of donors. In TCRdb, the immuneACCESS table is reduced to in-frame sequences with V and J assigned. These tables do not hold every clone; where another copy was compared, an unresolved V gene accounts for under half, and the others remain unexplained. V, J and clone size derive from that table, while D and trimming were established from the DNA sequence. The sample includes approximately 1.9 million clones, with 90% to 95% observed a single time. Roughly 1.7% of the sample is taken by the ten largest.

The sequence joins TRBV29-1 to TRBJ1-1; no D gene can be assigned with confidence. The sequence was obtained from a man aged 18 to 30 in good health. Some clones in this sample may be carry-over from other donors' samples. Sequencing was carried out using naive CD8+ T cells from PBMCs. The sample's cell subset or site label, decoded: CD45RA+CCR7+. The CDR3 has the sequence CSVVGANTEAFF. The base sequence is TGCAGCGTTGTTGGAGCGAACACTGAAGCTTTCTTT. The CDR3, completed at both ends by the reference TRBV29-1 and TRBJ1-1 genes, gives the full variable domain SAVISQKPSRDICQRGTSLTIQCQVDSQVTMMFWYRQQPGQSLTLIATANQGSEATYESGFVIDKFPISRPNLTFSTLTVSNMSPEDSSIYLCSVVGANTEAFFGQGTRLTVV.